This T cell receptor beta chain came from a study of shared T cell receptors in the human thymus. Trimming removed 5 bases from V and 4 bases from J; junction bases left unmatched: 10. There are 16 residues in the CDR3. Germline CDR1 LNHDA, CDR2 SQIVND (reference sequence). Profiling relied on immunoSEQ multiplex PCR, and the TCRdb table lists in-frame clones only, not all of them. The sample lists more than 550,000 clones, around 85% occurring once. The same data also contributed to another study, on human thymus T cells. From that paper: Corrective heart surgery yielded resections, and these provided the thymus tissue.

The sequence derives from a girl in the first two years of life with a congenital heart defect. The rearrangement joins TRBV19 to TRBJ2-2, with 7 nucleotides matching TRBD2. The sample comprised thymocytes. CDR3 DNA: TGTGCCAGTAGTCCCCTGCGGGGGTGGGGCACCGGGGAGCTGTTTTTT. Translated: CASSPLRGWGTGELFF.